These T cell receptor beta chains were read from a single sample in a study of blood T cell repertoires in COVID-19. Sequencing used immunoSEQ multiplex PCR; TCRdb keeps in-frame clones, though not all of them. The data show 490,000 or so clones, 88% seen once. Sequencing input: PBMCs or T cells enriched from blood (not recorded which). The receptors here all came from a woman aged 55-69 years who had recovered from COVID-19. Both conserved end residues are part of each CDR3. A D gene is named only where the DNA matches it firmly.

>TRBV3-1/TRBV3-2|TRBJ2-2|-
CASSQGGAGTGELFF
>TRBV19|TRBJ2-7|-
CASSIGWQAPFGEQYF
>TRBV7-2|TRBJ2-3|-
CASRSQAGGTDTQYF
>TRBV6-5|TRBJ2-1|TRBD1
CASSRAGQGSYEQFF
>TRBV10-1|TRBJ2-7|TRBD1
CASSATPGTGQYF
>TRBV27|TRBJ2-7|-
CASSLKRVGSYEQYF
>TRBV4-1|TRBJ2-1|TRBD2
CASSQAPSGGGYNEQFF
>TRBV30|TRBJ1-5|-
CAWSVPGAVQPQHF
>TRBV9|TRBJ1-1|-
CASSVRQEETEAFF
>TRBV4-1|TRBJ2-2|-
CASSRDGGPLTGELFF
>TRBV6-1|TRBJ1-1|-
CASSDPDSHMNTEAFF
>TRBV2|TRBJ1-2|-
CASSSQLYYGYTF
>TRBV10-2|TRBJ2-5|TRBD1
CASREDTGVSKTQYF
>TRBV30|TRBJ2-5|TRBD1
CAWRETGGRETQYF
>TRBV19|TRBJ1-5|-
CASSPLDSRIPQHF
>TRBV7-6|TRBJ2-3|TRBD2
CASSYARGGSTDTQYF
>TRBV10-3|TRBJ2-3|TRBD2
CAISGTSGEGTDTQYF
>TRBV2|TRBJ2-2|-
CASRRGTVDGELFF
>TRBV18|TRBJ1-1|-
CASSPTGEAFF
>TRBV3-1/TRBV3-2|TRBJ2-1|TRBD2
CASSQVAGGVDNEQFF
>TRBV30|TRBJ1-3|-
CAWSTGPGNTIYF
>TRBV10-3|TRBJ2-5|-
CAISGAGGQQETQYF
>TRBV19|TRBJ1-4|TRBD1
CASSVRQGTTNEKLFF
>TRBV5-1|TRBJ2-3|-
CASSSTVSTDTQYF
>TRBV27|TRBJ2-2|-
CASSLSHTSNTGELFF
>TRBV4-1|TRBJ2-3|TRBD2
CASSQAGGGQVRDTQYF
>TRBV19|TRBJ1-2|TRBD1
CASSTAQGGYGYTF
>TRBV6-2/TRBV6-3|TRBJ1-5|-
CASSYGGAGNQPQHF
>TRBV21-1|TRBJ1-1|-
CASTNTGGVNEAFF
>TRBV5-1|TRBJ1-1|-
CASSLNRNTEAFF
>TRBV24-1|TRBJ2-2|-
CATSVSGTGELFF
>TRBV11-3|TRBJ2-7|TRBD2
CASTPGTSDYEQYF
>TRBV10-2|TRBJ1-5|-
CASSGGAVISNQPQHF
>TRBV7-9|TRBJ2-2|TRBD1
CASTVTGVVTGELFF
>TRBV18|TRBJ1-6|TRBD1
CASSPGQVYNSPLHF
>TRBV7-2|TRBJ2-7|-
CASSLQGYEQYF
>TRBV30|TRBJ2-1|TRBD2
CAWSVGSGGRNEQFF
>TRBV7-9|TRBJ1-2|-
CASISPPIDGYTF
>TRBV12-5|TRBJ1-2|TRBD1
CASGLVLSGQGAWDGYTF
>TRBV30|TRBJ2-3|TRBD1
CARTGDTDTQYF
>TRBV28|TRBJ1-3|TRBD1
CASRGTGGNTIYF
>TRBV11-3|TRBJ2-2|TRBD1
CASSRDSLTGELFF
>TRBV21-1|TRBJ2-1|-
CASSSRRYYNEQFF
>TRBV28|TRBJ2-3|TRBD2
CASSLGLAFSDTQYF
>TRBV28|TRBJ1-2|TRBD1
CASTPSTGSTYGYTF
>TRBV27|TRBJ2-6|-
CASSLSSLSGANVLTF
>TRBV19|TRBJ1-4|TRBD1
CASSIGGGFSQNEKLFF
>TRBV28|TRBJ1-5|TRBD1
CASSPRTGWQPQHF
>TRBV19|TRBJ1-5|-
CASSTSAGNNQPQHF